Included here is one T cell receptor (beta chain) sequence, with context. This clone was observed a handful of times. No antigen is known for it. No much larger clone is present one base from it, and per-base qualities are unavailable. Receptors were amplified or captured by the immunoSEQ multiplex PCR assay. Imported from immuneACCESS, the table was reduced by TCRdb to in-frame sequences with V and J called. These copies leave out some clones; in studies compared against another copy, an unresolved V gene accounts for under half, and the cause of the remainder is not known. The sample table records 65,000 to 95,000 clones; around 89% of these occur just once. Of the sample, about 1.9% is held by the ten largest clones. Measured from the cysteine to the phenylalanine, the CDR3 is 17 residues long. The only DNA kept is the CDR3, 51 bases in frame from the first base. CDR1 MGHRA and CDR2 YSYEKL are derived from the germline V gene. V is pruned by 7 bases and J by 4 bases, leaving 17 bases of the junction without a gene match.

This specimen belongs to a study of T cell changes during pregnancy in multiple sclerosis (dated by TCRdb to the late 2010s). In terms of the full investigation: In women with multiple sclerosis, the researchers looked at how the T cell repertoire shifted as pregnancy progressed.

This clonotype was obtained from a female donor with multiple sclerosis, enrolled in a pregnancy study. This receptor chain uses TRBV4-1 and TRBJ2-3; TRBD2 fits 7 bases in the junction. The sequencing here drew on peripheral blood, taken before pregnancy. The CDR3 protein is CASNPRRSARGADTQYF. The sequence in DNA is TGCGCCAGCAACCCCCGGCGCTCCGCTCGGGGGGCAGATACGCAGTATTTT.